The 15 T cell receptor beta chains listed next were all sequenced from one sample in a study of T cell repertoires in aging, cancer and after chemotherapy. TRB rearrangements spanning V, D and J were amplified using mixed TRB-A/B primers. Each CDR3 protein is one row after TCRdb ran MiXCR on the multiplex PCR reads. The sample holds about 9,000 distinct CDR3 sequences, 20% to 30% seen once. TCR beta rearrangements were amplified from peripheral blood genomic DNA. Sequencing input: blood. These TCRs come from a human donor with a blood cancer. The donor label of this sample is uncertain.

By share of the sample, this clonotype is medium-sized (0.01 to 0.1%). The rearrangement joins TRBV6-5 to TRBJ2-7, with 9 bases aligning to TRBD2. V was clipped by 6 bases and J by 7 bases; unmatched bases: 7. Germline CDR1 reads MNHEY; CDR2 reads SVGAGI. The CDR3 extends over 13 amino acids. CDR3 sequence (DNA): TGTGCCAGCAGATTAGCGGGAGTGGAAGAGCAGTACTTC. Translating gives CASRLAGVEEQYF.

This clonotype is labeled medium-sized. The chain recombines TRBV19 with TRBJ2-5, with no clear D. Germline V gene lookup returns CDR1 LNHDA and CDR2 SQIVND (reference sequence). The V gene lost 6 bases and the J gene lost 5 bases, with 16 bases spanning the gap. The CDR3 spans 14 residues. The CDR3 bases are TGTGCCAGTAGGTCCGTGTGGTCTGGGGAGACCCAGTACTTC. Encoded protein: CASRSVWSGETQYF.

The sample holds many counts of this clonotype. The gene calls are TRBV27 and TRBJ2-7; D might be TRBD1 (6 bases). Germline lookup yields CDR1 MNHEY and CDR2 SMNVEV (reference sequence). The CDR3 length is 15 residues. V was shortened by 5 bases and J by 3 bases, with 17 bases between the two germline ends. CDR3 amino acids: CASSRTWDIFYEQYF. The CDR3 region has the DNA TGTGCCAGCAGTCGAACATGGGACATCTTCTACGAGCAGTACTTC.

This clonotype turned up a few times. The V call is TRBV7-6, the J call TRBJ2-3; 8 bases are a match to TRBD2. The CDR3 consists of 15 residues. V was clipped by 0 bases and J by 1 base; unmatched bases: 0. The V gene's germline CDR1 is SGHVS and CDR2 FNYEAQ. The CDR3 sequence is CASSLALAGTDTQYF. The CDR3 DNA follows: TGTGCCAGCAGCTTAGCACTAGCGGGCACAGATACGCAGTATTTT.

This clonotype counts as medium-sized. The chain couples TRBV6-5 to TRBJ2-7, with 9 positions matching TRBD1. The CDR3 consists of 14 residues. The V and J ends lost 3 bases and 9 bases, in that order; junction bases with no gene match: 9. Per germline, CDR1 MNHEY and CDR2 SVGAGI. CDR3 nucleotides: TGTGCCAGCAGTTATGGGACAGGGAAGGCGGCGCAGTACTTC. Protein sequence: CASSYGTGKAAQYF.

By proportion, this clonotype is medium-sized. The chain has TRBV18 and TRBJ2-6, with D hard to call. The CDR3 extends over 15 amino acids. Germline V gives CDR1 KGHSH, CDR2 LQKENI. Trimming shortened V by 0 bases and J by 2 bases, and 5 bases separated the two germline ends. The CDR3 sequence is CASSPPVAGANVLTF. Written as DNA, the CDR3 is TGTGCCAGCTCACCACCGGTGGCTGGGGCCAACGTCCTGACTTTC.

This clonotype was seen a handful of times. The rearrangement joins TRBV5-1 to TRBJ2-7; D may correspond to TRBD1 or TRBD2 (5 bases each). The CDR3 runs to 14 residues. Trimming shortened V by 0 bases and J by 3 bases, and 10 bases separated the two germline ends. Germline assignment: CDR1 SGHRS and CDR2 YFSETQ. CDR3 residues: CASSLVGGVYEQYF. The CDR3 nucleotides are TGCGCCAGCAGCTTGGTTGGGGGTGTCTACGAGCAGTACTTC.

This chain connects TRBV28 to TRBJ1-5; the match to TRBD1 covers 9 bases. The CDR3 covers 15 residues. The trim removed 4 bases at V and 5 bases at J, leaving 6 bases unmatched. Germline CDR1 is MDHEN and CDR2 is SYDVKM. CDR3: CASSSKTGGDQPQHF. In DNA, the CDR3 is TGTGCCAGCAGTTCAAAGACAGGGGGTGATCAGCCCCAGCATTTT.

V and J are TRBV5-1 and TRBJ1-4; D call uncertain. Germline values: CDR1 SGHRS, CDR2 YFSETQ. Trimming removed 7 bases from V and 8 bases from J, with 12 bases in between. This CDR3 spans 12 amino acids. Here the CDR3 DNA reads TGCGCCAGCGTCCTGACTAGGGAAAAACTGTTTTTT. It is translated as CASVLTREKLFF.

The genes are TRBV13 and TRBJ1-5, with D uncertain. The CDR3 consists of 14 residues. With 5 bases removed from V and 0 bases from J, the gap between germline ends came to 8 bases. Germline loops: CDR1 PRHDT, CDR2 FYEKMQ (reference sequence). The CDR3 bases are TGTGCCAGCAGCCTCCGGGATAGCAATCAGCCCCAGCATTTT. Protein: CASSLRDSNQPQHF.

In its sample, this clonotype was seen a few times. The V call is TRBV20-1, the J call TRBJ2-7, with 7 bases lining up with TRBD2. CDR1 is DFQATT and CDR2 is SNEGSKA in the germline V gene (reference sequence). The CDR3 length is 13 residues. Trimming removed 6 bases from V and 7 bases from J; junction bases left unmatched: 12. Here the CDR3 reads CSAKMAGAEEQYF. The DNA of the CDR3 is TGCAGTGCGAAGATGGCGGGAGCTGAGGAGCAGTACTTC.

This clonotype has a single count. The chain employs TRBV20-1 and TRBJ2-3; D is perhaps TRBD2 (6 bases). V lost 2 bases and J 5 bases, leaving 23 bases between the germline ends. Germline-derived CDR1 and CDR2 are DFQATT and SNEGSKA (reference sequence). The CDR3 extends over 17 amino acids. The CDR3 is CSARNAGQGGLIDTQYF. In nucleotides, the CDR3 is TGCAGTGCTAGAAACGCCGGCCAGGGAGGACTAATAGATACGCAGTATTTT.

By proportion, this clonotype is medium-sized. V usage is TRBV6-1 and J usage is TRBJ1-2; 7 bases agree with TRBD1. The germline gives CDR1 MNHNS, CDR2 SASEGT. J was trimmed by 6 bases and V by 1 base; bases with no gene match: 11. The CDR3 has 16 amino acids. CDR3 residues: CASSEGLTGYLHGYTF. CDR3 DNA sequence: TGTGCCAGCAGTGAAGGTCTGACAGGGTACCTCCATGGCTACACCTTC.

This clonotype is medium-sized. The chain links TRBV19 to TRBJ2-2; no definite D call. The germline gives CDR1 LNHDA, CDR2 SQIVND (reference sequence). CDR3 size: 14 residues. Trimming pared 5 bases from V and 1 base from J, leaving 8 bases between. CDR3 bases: TGTGCCAGTAGTGCCGGTGGGAACACCGGGGAGCTGTTTTTT. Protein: CASSAGGNTGELFF.

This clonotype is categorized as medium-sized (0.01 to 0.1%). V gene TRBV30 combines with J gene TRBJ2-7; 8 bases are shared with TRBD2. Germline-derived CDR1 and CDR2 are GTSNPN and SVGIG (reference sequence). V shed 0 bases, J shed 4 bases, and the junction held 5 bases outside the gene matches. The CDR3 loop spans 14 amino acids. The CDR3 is CAWSVRGGQYEQYF. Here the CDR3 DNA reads TGTGCCTGGAGTGTACGCGGGGGGCAATACGAGCAGTACTTC.